The 13 T cell receptor beta chains below were found in one sample sequenced in a study of shared clonotypes between healthy human individuals. Profiling relied on immunoSEQ multiplex PCR, and the TCRdb table lists in-frame clones only, not all of them. Seen here are some 1,900,000 clones, roughly 94% observed once, and the top ten hold 1% to 1.5%. Naive-designated CD8 cells lacked CD45RO, were positively enriched for CCR7, and omitted terminally differentiated effector memory CD45RA+ cells. Material for sequencing was naive CD8+ T cells sorted from blood. These receptors all come from a man aged 18 to 30 in good health.

The V gene is TRBV5-4, the J gene TRBJ1-1; D remains ambiguous. The CDR3 runs to 13 residues. Trimming pared 1 base from V and 9 bases from J, leaving 13 bases between. CDR1 is SGHNT and CDR2 is YYREEE in the germline V gene (reference sequence). The DNA for the CDR3 is TGTGCCAGCAGCTTGCAGCCCTCCCCTCAAGCTTTCTTT. It specifies CASSLQPSPQAFF. The entire variable domain, with the rest obtained from reference TRBV5-4 and TRBJ1-1, is as follows: ETGVTQSPTHLIKTRGQQVTLRCSSQSGHNTVSWYQQALGQGPQFIFQYYREEENGRGNFPPRFSGLQFPNYSSELNVNALELDDSALYLCASSLQPSPQAFFGQGTRLTVV.

Notes on this clone: Within the sample, other DNA sequences also encode this same CDR3. This chain uses TRBV10-2 with TRBJ2-1; D remains ambiguous. The CDR3 covers 10 residues. Germline values: CDR1 WSHSY, CDR2 SAAADI. V shed 4 bases and J shed 6 bases, with 1 base lying between them. The CDR3 region has the DNA TGCGCCAGCAGTGGCAATGAGCAGTTCTTC. This gives the protein CASSGNEQFF.

This chain links TRBV4-1 with TRBJ2-7; D remains ambiguous. Germline V gene data show CDR1 as MGHRA and CDR2 as YSYEKL. Deletions cut 0 bases from V and 0 bases from J, with 9 bases between. The CDR3 totals 15 residues. The CDR3 sequence: CASSQEFSSSYEQYF. CDR3 coding DNA: TGCGCCAGCAGCCAAGAATTCTCCAGCTCCTACGAGCAGTACTTC.

This chain links TRBV4-1 with TRBJ1-1; no firm D call. Germline CDR1 is MGHRA and CDR2 is YSYEKL. CDR3 size: 15 residues. The germline V and J ends were trimmed by 2 bases and 3 bases, with 13 bases remaining between them. The CDR3 bases are TGCGCCAGCAGCCAAAATTTCGGAGGACACACTGAAGCTTTCTTT. This sequence encodes CASSQNFGGHTEAFF.

CDR3 DNA sequence: TGTGCCAGCAGCCAATTGAAGAGATTCACAGATACGCAGTATTTT. Its protein is CASSQLKRFTDTQYF. The V call is TRBV16, the J call TRBJ2-3; D call uncertain. The CDR3 runs 15 residues. Trimming stripped 1 base from V and 2 bases from J, with 10 bases between. Per germline, CDR1 KGHSY and CDR2 FQNENV.

Worth noting for this clone: The same CDR3 can be traced to other DNA sequences in this sample. The CDR3 coding sequence is TGTGCCAGCAGCCGAGGGACGGGCCAAGAGACCCAGTACTTC. This codes for CASSRGTGQETQYF. J is TRBJ2-5 and V is TRBV11-2, with D perhaps matching TRBD1 or TRBD2 (5 bases each). Germline CDR1 is SGHAT and CDR2 is FQNNGV. V gave up 5 bases and J gave up 1 base, with 11 bases separating them. There are 14 residues in the CDR3.

CDR3 coding DNA: TGTGCCAGCAACCCCGTAGGCGGTCTCGACGAGCAGTACTTC. As protein: CASNPVGGLDEQYF. The rearrangement links TRBV7-2 to TRBJ2-7; D remains unclear. Per the germline V gene, CDR1 is SGHTA and CDR2 is FQGNSA. V gave up 7 bases and J gave up 5 bases, with 18 bases separating them. CDR3 size: 14 residues.

The chain couples TRBV2 to TRBJ2-7; no firm D call. Trimming cost V 4 bases and J 3 bases, with 7 bases left between them. Germline V gene lookup returns CDR1 SNHLY and CDR2 FYNNEI. This CDR3 comprises 12 residues. The DNA of the CDR3 is TGTGCCAGCAGTGCTGTGAACTACGAGCAGTACTTC. The encoded protein is CASSAVNYEQYF.

The V gene is TRBV11-2, the J gene TRBJ2-2; perhaps TRBD2 as D (6 bases). CDR1 SGHAT and CDR2 FQNNGV come from the germline V gene. The CDR3 totals 14 residues. Trimming removed 5 bases from V and 7 bases from J, with 14 bases in between. This CDR3 is CASSKGTRDGELFF. For the CDR3, the DNA is TGTGCCAGCAGCAAAGGGACGCGGGACGGGGAGCTGTTTTTT.

A word on this clone: The sample contains more than one DNA sequence encoding this CDR3. The chain employs TRBV4-1 and TRBJ2-7; the match to TRBD1 covers 8 bases. Germline V gene data show CDR1 as MGHRA and CDR2 as YSYEKL. Germline trimming cut 3 bases from V and 4 bases from J; bases unmatched to any gene: 5. The CDR3 covers 14 residues. The CDR3, as DNA: TGCGCCAGCAGCCACCGGGACAGGAGTTACGAGCAGTACTTC. It specifies CASSHRDRSYEQYF.

The chain carries TRBV6-5 and TRBJ2-2; no clear D. The CDR3 spans 14 residues. The germline V gene encodes CDR1 MNHEY and CDR2 SVGAGI. V was pared by 0 bases and J by 4 bases, with 6 bases between. The CDR3 region is CASSYSIPTGELFF. The CDR3 nucleotides read TGTGCCAGCAGTTACTCGATCCCCACCGGGGAGCTGTTTTTT.

The chain is built from TRBV5-4 and TRBJ2-7; no firm D call. Germline V gives CDR1 SGHNT, CDR2 YYREEE (reference sequence). V was pared by 4 bases and J by 6 bases, with 2 bases between. The CDR3 is made up of 9 amino acids. CDR3 in DNA: TGTGCCAGCAGCCCCGAGCAGTACTTC. Residues: CASSPEQYF.

This sequence joins TRBV19 and TRBJ2-5; 7 bases agree with TRBD1. CDR1 LNHDA and CDR2 SQIVND come from the germline V gene (reference sequence). V shed 3 bases and J 7 bases; nucleotides not matched to a gene: 8. This CDR3 region has 14 residues. CDR3 protein: CASSMVQGSGTQYF. CDR3 bases: TGTGCCAGTAGTATGGTACAGGGGTCGGGGACCCAGTACTTC.